The clone carrying this TCR beta chain was recorded a few times. Its antigen is not identified. This entry belongs to a study of T-cell reconstitution after alpha-beta-depleted transplantation in children. Overall study results and limits: Among T cells one year after transplant, newly produced cells accounted for most counts and diversity. There were some patients whose high TCRbeta diversity at day 60 came from surviving recipient T cells and thymic progenitors.

Preparation of the TCRbeta library involved a method that used unique molecular identifiers. TCRdb recomputed calls from the PCR reads with MiXCR, one row per CDR3 protein. Among 550,000 to 800,000 distinct CDR3 sequences listed, about an eighth were seen once. The material was PBMCs, obtained before TCRalphabeta/CD19-depleted stem cell transplant. The TCR comes from a girl aged 2-10 years with congenital amegakaryocytic thrombocytopenia, due to receive a stem cell transplant.

The CDR3 sequence is CASSFYLTSGSSNEQFF. The CDR3 region has the DNA TGCGCCAGCAGCTTTTACCTGACTAGCGGGAGCTCGAATGAGCAGTTCTTC. The chain uses TRBV5-1 and TRBJ2-1; 12 nucleotides line up with TRBD2. Germline loops: CDR1 SGHRS, CDR2 YFSETQ. After removal of 2 bases from V and 7 bases from J, the junction contained 10 bases not matched to a gene. The CDR3 length is 17 residues.